This passage covers 20 T cell receptor beta chains from one sample sequenced in a study of shared clonotypes between healthy human individuals. Sequencing used immunoSEQ multiplex PCR; TCRdb keeps in-frame clones, though not all of them. In the table there are about 960,000 clones, approximately 80% of which are singletons. The sequencing sample was made of memory CD4+ T cells sorted from blood. The subset was: CD45RA-negative fraction. These receptors all stem from a man aged 18-30 years in good health.

A few counts support this clone. V usage is TRBV6-5 and J usage is TRBJ1-5; D not resolved. The germline V gene encodes CDR1 MNHEY and CDR2 SVGAGI. The CDR3 totals 13 residues. Trimming removed 5 bases at V and 7 bases at J, with 12 bases between. CDR3 amino acids: CASSLDIRQPQHF. The CDR3 nucleotides are TGTGCCAGCAGTCTAGACATACGACAGCCCCAGCATTTT.

A word on this clone: The same CDR3 arises from other DNA sequences in this sample as well. V and J are TRBV7-9 and TRBJ1-2; D may be TRBD1 (6 bases). The CDR3 spans 13 residues. Trimming took off 2 bases at V and 4 bases at J, with 8 bases between the two ends. Looked up from germline, CDR1 is SEHNR and CDR2 is FQNEAQ (reference sequence). CDR3 amino acids: CASSLQGTYGYTF. For the CDR3, the DNA is TGTGCCAGCAGCTTACAGGGGACCTATGGCTACACCTTC. The entire variable domain, with the rest obtained from reference TRBV7-9 and TRBJ1-2, is as follows: DTGVSQNPRHKITKRGQNVTFRCDPISEHNRLYWYRQTLGQGPEFLTYFQNEAQLEKSRLLSDRFSAERPKGSFSTLEIQRTEQGDSAMYLCASSLQGTYGYTFGSGTRLTVV.

The V and J genes are TRBV6-5 and TRBJ1-1; D is undetermined. V lost 4 bases and J 2 bases, leaving 8 bases between the germline ends. Germline assignment: CDR1 MNHEY and CDR2 SVGAGI. The CDR3 is 13 residues long. In DNA, the CDR3 is TGTGCCAGCAGTTCCGCAGGAAACACTGAAGCTTTCTTT. Its translation is CASSSAGNTEAFF.

The V and J genes are TRBV28 and TRBJ1-5; TRBD1 agrees at 7 bases. V shed 5 bases and J 0 bases; nucleotides not matched to a gene: 4. Germline V gives CDR1 MDHEN, CDR2 SYDVKM. The CDR3 consists of 15 residues. The CDR3 DNA sequence: TGTGCCAGCAGTAGAACAGGGGATAGCAATCAGCCCCAGCATTTT. Translated, it gives CASSRTGDSNQPQHF.

The chain recombines TRBV6-5 with TRBJ1-1, with a possible D match to TRBD1 (5 bases). Trimming pared 6 bases from V and 10 bases from J, leaving 18 bases between. Germline CDR1 and CDR2: MNHEY and SVGAGI. The CDR3 contains 13 residues. The CDR3 region is CASSQDNRGSAFF. The CDR3 nucleotides are TGTGCCAGCAGCCAGGACAATAGAGGATCAGCTTTCTTT.

This sequence joins TRBV7-2 and TRBJ2-7; possible D gene TRBD2, 5 bases. The CDR3 has 14 amino acids. Germline CDR1 and CDR2: SGHTA and FQGNSA. V was shortened by 2 bases and J by 12 bases, with 20 bases between the two germline ends. The chain's CDR3 is CASSLTYLAPRGYF. The DNA of the CDR3 is TGTGCCAGCAGCTTAACGTATCTAGCCCCTCGGGGGTACTTC.

The chain joins TRBV28 to TRBJ1-2, with a possible D match to TRBD1 (5 bases). The CDR3 runs to 15 residues. CDR1 and CDR2 (germline): MDHEN, SYDVKM. V lost 6 bases and J lost 8, with 22 bases in between. CDR3 nucleotide sequence: TGTGCCAGCAGCCAGTGGACAAACGGGAATGAGGGCTACACCTTC. Translated, it gives CASSQWTNGNEGYTF.

There are a few counts of this clone. CDR3 protein: CASSSSSQSPNSPLHF. CDR3 bases: TGTGCCAGCAGCTCGAGTTCACAGAGTCCTAATTCACCCCTCCACTTT. J is TRBJ1-6 and V is TRBV27; D is uncertain. This CDR3 is built from 16 residues. With 6 bases removed from V and 6 bases from J, the gap between germline ends came to 18 bases. Germline CDR1 reads MNHEY; CDR2 reads SMNVEV (reference sequence).

The V call is TRBV18, the J call TRBJ1-1, with TRBD1 identical over 8 bases. CDR1 is KGHSH and CDR2 is LQKENI in the germline V gene. This CDR3 contains 15 residues. V lost 4 bases and J lost 1; bases outside the gene matches: 5. In DNA, the CDR3 is TGTGCCAGCTCACAAGGACAGGGTTGGAACACTGAAGCTTTCTTT. Translated: CASSQGQGWNTEAFF.

This clone has only one observation. The chain is built from TRBV10-3 and TRBJ2-3; D gene ambiguous. V lost 2 bases and J lost 0, with 9 bases in between. Germline CDR1 is ENHRY and CDR2 is SYGVKD. This CDR3 is 15 amino acids long. CDR3 DNA: TGTGCCATCAGTGAGGCCAGCCTTAGCACAGATACGCAGTATTTT. Translation: CAISEASLSTDTQYF.

This chain connects TRBV19 to TRBJ2-3, with TRBD2 matching over 7 bases. V lost 9 bases and J lost 6; bases outside the gene matches: 12. The germline V gene has CDR1 LNHDA and CDR2 SQIVND (reference sequence). There are 14 residues in the CDR3. CDR3 protein: CASRLRPGGDTQYF. As DNA, the CDR3 is TGTGCCAGCCGACTCCGTCCCGGGGGGGATACGCAGTATTTT.

This clone was recorded once. The V call is TRBV4-1, the J call TRBJ2-7; D remains ambiguous. V lost 1 base and J 9 bases, leaving 16 bases between the germline ends. The CDR3 sequence is 14 residues long. Looked up from germline, CDR1 is MGHRA and CDR2 is YSYEKL. For the CDR3, the DNA is TGCGCCAGCAGCCAAGTTGGGTCGCAGCAAGGGCAGTACTTC. This translates into CASSQVGSQQGQYF.

This clone showed up just a few times. The CDR3 DNA reads as TGTGCCAGTAGCCTGGGACGGAACACTGAAGCTTTCTTT. Its translation is CASSLGRNTEAFF. The genes are TRBV19 and TRBJ1-1, with D maybe TRBD1 (5 bases). Trimming shortened V by 6 bases and J by 1 base, and 9 bases separated the two germline ends. CDR1 and CDR2 (germline): LNHDA, SQIVND (reference sequence). This CDR3 is 13 amino acids long.

This clone was seen only once. The chain joins TRBV19 to TRBJ2-5; tentative D call: TRBD1 (5 bases). Looked up from germline, CDR1 is LNHDA and CDR2 is SQIVND (reference sequence). CDR3 length equals 14 residues. V was shortened by 3 bases and J by 5 bases, with 13 bases between the two germline ends. CDR3 bases: TGTGCCAGTAGTATCAGGGTGGGCTCGGAGACCCAGTACTTC. Amino acid sequence: CASSIRVGSETQYF.

The J gene is TRBJ2-3, the V gene TRBV6-5, with 7 bases identical to TRBD2. The CDR3 is made up of 12 amino acids. The junction had 1 base not matched to a gene; V was cut back by 7 bases and J by 3 bases. The germline CDR1 and CDR2 sequences are MNHEY and SVGAGI. CDR3 in DNA: TGTGCCAGCAACGGGGGGACAGATACGCAGTATTTT. This translates into CASNGGTDTQYF.

This clone has just one count. The V gene is TRBV10-1, the J gene TRBJ2-2; 7 bases line up with TRBD1. This CDR3 is 13 amino acids long. Germline V lookup: CDR1 WNHNN, CDR2 SYGVQD (reference sequence). Trimming at V came to 4 bases and at J to 8 bases, leaving 4 bases not matched to a gene. The CDR3 DNA reads TGCGCCAGCAGTGTCCCGGGACAGGGGGAGCTGTTTTTT. Translating it yields CASSVPGQGELFF.

Comment on this clone: The sample contains more than one DNA sequence encoding this CDR3. The chain has TRBV5-8 and TRBJ2-4, with a weak D call TRBD2 (6 bases). The V end was cut by 4 bases, the J end by 0 bases, with 8 bases between. Germline lookup yields CDR1 SGHTS and CDR2 YDEGEE. The CDR3 is 14 amino acids. CDR3 sequence: CASSRDLAKNIQYF. The CDR3 DNA follows: TGTGCCAGCAGCAGGGACTTAGCCAAAAACATTCAGTACTTC. The variable domain in full, completed from reference TRBV5-8 and TRBJ2-4, reads EAGVTQSPTHLIKTRGQQATLRCSPISGHTSVYWYQQALGLGLQFLLWYDEGEERNRGNFPPRFSGRQFPNYSSELNVNALELEDSALYLCASSRDLAKNIQYFGAGTRLSVL.

V gene TRBV30 combines with J gene TRBJ2-3, with TRBD1 matching 7 bases. The CDR3 runs to 15 residues. CDR1 is GTSNPN and CDR2 is SVGIG in the germline V gene (reference sequence). The V segment lost 0 bases and the J segment 1 base; nucleotides outside the gene matches: 4. Here the CDR3 DNA reads TGTGCCTGGAGTGTACGACAGGGACGCACAGATACGCAGTATTTT. The encoded protein is CAWSVRQGRTDTQYF.

The chain links TRBV5-6 to TRBJ1-1; possibly TRBD1 for D (5 bases). CDR3 size: 14 residues. Germline-derived CDR1 and CDR2 are SGHDT and YYEEEE. Trimming pared 4 bases from V and 5 bases from J, leaving 15 bases between. This CDR3 is CASSPEGFGTEAFF. CDR3 coding DNA: TGTGCCAGCAGCCCGGAGGGGTTCGGGACTGAAGCTTTCTTT.

J is TRBJ2-7 and V is TRBV2, with 9 bases identical to TRBD1. The trim removed 8 bases at V and 4 bases at J, leaving 9 bases unmatched. This CDR3 region has 14 residues. CDR1 SNHLY and CDR2 FYNNEI come from the germline V gene. CDR3 residues: CASPPGQGSYEQYF. The DNA for the CDR3 is TGTGCCAGCCCCCCGGGACAGGGTTCGTACGAGCAGTACTTC.